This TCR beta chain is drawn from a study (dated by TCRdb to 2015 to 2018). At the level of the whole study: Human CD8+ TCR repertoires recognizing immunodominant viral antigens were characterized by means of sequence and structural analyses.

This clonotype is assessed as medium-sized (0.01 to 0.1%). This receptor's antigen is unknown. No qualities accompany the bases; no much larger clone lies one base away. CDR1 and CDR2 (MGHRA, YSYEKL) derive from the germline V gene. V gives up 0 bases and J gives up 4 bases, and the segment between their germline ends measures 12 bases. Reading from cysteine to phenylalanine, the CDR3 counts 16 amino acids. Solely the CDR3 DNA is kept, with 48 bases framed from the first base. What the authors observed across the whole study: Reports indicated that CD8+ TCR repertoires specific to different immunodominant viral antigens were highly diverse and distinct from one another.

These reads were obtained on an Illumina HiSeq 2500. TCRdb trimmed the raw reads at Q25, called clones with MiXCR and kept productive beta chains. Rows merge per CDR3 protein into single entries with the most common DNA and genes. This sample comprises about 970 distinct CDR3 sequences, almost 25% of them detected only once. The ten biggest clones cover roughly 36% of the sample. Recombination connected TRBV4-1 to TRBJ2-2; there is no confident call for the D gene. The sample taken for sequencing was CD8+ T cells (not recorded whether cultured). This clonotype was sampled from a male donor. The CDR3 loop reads CASSQDSIGFTGELFF. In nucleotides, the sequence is TGCGCCAGCAGCCAAGACAGTATCGGGTTCACCGGGGAGCTGTTTTTT.